These T cell receptor beta chains were read from a single sample in a study of blood T cell repertoires in COVID-19. Libraries were prepared by immunoSEQ multiplex PCR; TCRdb keeps only in-frame clonotypes and omits some of them. The top ten clones hold approximately 18% of a sample with some 100,000 clones, more than 75% of them seen once. Sequences were obtained from peripheral blood. The receptors come from a human donor in a cohort sampled during active COVID-19. CDR3s leave out the opening cysteine and the closing phenylalanine or tryptophan. The order of the fields is V gene, D gene, CDR3 protein. D genes are given only for firm matches.

v_call: TRBV4-2
d_call: .
cdr3_aa: ASSQRGTDSNQPQH

v_call: TRBV4-1
d_call: .
cdr3_aa: ASSQAGRAIWDNQPQH

v_call: TRBV18
d_call: TRBD2
cdr3_aa: ASSPPTSGGGNEQF

v_call: TRBV6-5
d_call: .
cdr3_aa: ASSKQGGGNYGYT

v_call: TRBV6-4
d_call: .
cdr3_aa: ASSGPGGYGYT

v_call: TRBV7-2
d_call: .
cdr3_aa: ASSYLGGAPKAF

v_call: TRBV4-2
d_call: .
cdr3_aa: ASSQGGNSASYEQY

v_call: TRBV3-1/TRBV3-2
d_call: TRBD1
cdr3_aa: ASRNPPGQGGGDTQY

v_call: TRBV9
d_call: TRBD2
cdr3_aa: ASSVLRGSTDTQY

v_call: TRBV12-3/TRBV12-4
d_call: .
cdr3_aa: ASSFLGDTQY

v_call: TRBV7-2
d_call: .
cdr3_aa: ASSLTRGAVRGNTIY

v_call: TRBV7-8
d_call: TRBD1
cdr3_aa: ASSLPGGTEAF

v_call: TRBV7-9
d_call: .
cdr3_aa: ASSEATGEKLF

v_call: TRBV20-1
d_call: .
cdr3_aa: SASGGRNEQF

v_call: TRBV7-7
d_call: .
cdr3_aa: ASSLDFKRVNEQF

v_call: TRBV6-5
d_call: TRBD1
cdr3_aa: ASSDRGQETQY

v_call: TRBV9
d_call: .
cdr3_aa: ASSKEDEQY

v_call: TRBV27
d_call: .
cdr3_aa: ASSLSRGNNEQF

v_call: TRBV10-3
d_call: TRBD1
cdr3_aa: AIRGTGISYNEQF

v_call: TRBV7-3
d_call: .
cdr3_aa: ASSLLGTGGGRNTIY

v_call: TRBV19
d_call: TRBD1
cdr3_aa: ASSWTGGDQPQH

v_call: TRBV11-3
d_call: TRBD1
cdr3_aa: ASSSHRGEQY

v_call: TRBV6-5
d_call: TRBD1
cdr3_aa: ASTIGDRSGYGYT

v_call: TRBV28
d_call: .
cdr3_aa: ASNHMSISYEQY

v_call: TRBV11-3
d_call: TRBD2
cdr3_aa: ASSFGSGVETQY

v_call: TRBV6-5
d_call: .
cdr3_aa: ASSRLGRNTEAF

v_call: TRBV15
d_call: .
cdr3_aa: ATSRDPEETQY

v_call: TRBV5-1
d_call: .
cdr3_aa: ASSLVSRASYEQY

v_call: TRBV7-3
d_call: .
cdr3_aa: ASSLDPVRGEQY

v_call: TRBV7-8
d_call: TRBD1
cdr3_aa: ATNPKGAYGYT

v_call: TRBV6-5
d_call: .
cdr3_aa: ASSYSIGEGDTEAF

v_call: TRBV28
d_call: TRBD1
cdr3_aa: ASSPGTDYGYT

v_call: TRBV11-3
d_call: .
cdr3_aa: ASSSRGYNEQF

v_call: TRBV4-1
d_call: TRBD1
cdr3_aa: ASSPRTGESQPQH

v_call: TRBV6-5
d_call: .
cdr3_aa: ASRAFPQNQPQH

v_call: TRBV29-1
d_call: TRBD1
cdr3_aa: SVGSDRGNYGYT

v_call: TRBV5-1
d_call: TRBD2
cdr3_aa: ASSLGSGGNTDTQY

v_call: TRBV10-3
d_call: TRBD1
cdr3_aa: AISVRATGEDSPLH

v_call: TRBV4-1
d_call: .
cdr3_aa: ASSQTDRSGNTIY

v_call: TRBV7-9
d_call: .
cdr3_aa: ASSAREDGIYEQY

v_call: TRBV5-5
d_call: .
cdr3_aa: ASSSTGQGYNSPLH

v_call: TRBV6-5
d_call: .
cdr3_aa: ASSYGWGGPGDTQY

v_call: TRBV28
d_call: TRBD2
cdr3_aa: ASMKSGGQNIQY